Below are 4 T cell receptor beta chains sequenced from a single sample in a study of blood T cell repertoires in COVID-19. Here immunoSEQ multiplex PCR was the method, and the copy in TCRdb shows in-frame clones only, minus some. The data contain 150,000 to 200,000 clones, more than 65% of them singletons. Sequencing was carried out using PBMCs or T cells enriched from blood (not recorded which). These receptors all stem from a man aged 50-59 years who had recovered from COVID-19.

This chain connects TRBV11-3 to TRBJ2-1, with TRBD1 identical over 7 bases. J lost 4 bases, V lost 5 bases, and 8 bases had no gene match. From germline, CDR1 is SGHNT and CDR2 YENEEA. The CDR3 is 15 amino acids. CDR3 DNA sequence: TGTGCCAGCAGCCTCCGGACAGGAACTTACAATGAGCAGTTCTTC. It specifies CASSLRTGTYNEQFF.

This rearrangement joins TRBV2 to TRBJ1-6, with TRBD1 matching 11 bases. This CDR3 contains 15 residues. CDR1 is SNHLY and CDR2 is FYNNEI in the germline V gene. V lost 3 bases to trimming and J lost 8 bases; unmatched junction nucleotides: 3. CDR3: CASSDRTGGDSPLHF. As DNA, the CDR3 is TGTGCCAGCAGTGACAGGACAGGGGGCGATTCACCCCTCCACTTT.

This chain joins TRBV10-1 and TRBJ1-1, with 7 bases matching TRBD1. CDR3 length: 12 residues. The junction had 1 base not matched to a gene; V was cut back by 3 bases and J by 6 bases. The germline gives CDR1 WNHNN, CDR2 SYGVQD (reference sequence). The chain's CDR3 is CASSEQGSEAFF. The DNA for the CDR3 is TGCGCCAGCAGTGAACAGGGGTCTGAAGCTTTCTTT.

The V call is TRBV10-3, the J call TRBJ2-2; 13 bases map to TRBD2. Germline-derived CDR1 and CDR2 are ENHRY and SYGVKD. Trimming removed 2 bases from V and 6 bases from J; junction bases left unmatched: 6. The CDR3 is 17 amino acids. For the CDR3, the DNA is TGTGCCATCAGTGAGACTAGCGGGGGGGCAAGGCCCGGGGAGCTGTTTTTT. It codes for CAISETSGGARPGELFF.